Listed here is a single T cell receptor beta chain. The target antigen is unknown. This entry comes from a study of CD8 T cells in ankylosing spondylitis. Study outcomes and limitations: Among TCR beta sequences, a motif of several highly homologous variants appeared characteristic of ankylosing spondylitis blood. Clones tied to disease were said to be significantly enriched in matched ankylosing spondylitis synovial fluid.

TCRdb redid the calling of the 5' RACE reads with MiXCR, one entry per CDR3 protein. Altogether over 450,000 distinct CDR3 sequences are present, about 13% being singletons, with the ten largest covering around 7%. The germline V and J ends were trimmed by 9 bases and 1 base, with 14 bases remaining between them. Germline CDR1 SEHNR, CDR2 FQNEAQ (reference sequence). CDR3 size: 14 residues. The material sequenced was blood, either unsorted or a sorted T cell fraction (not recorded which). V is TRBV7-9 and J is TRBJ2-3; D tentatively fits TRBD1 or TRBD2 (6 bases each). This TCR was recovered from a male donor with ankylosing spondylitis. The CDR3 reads CASAQGGGTDTQYF. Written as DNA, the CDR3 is TGTGCCAGTGCACAGGGAGGAGGCACAGATACGCAGTATTTT.